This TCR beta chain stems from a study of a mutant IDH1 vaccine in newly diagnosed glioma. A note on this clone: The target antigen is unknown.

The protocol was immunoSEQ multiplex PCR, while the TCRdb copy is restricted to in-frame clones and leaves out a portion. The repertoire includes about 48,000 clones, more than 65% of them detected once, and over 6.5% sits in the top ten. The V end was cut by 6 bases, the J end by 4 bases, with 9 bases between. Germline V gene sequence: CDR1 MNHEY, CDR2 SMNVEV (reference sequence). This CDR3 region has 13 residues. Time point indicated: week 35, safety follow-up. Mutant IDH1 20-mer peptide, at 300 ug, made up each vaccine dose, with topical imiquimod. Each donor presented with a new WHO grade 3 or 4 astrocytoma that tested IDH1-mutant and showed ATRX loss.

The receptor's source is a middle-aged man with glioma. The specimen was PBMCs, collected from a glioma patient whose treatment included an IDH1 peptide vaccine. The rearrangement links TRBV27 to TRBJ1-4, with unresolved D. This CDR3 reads CASSRPGNEKLFF. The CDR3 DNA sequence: TGTGCCAGCAGCCGGCCGGGTAATGAAAAACTGTTTTTT.